Shown below are 22 T cell receptor beta chains from a single sample sequenced in a study of CD8+CD57+ T cells in acquired aplastic anemia. Profiling of TCR beta VDJ combinations and CDR3 sequences used genomic DNA as template. TCRdb called the reads again in MiXCR, with one record for every CDR3 protein. The sample contains under 350,000 distinct CDR3 sequences, roughly 53% of which appear only once. Sequencing was done on patients that had shown CD8+CD57+ cell expansion by flow cytometry. Sequencing was performed on sorted CD4+, CD8+, or CD8+CD57+ T cells (not recorded which) from PBMCs. The receptors shown here come from a human donor with aplastic anemia.

This clonotype appeared many times. V and J are TRBV7-6 and TRBJ1-5; D perhaps matches TRBD1 (6 bases). The CDR3 sequence is 15 residues long. Germline CDR1 SGHVS, CDR2 FNYEAQ. V was trimmed by 5 bases and J by 5 bases, leaving 16 bases between them. The CDR3 region is CASSAERGRDQPQHF. The CDR3 region has the DNA TGTGCCAGCAGCGCTGAAAGGGGGAGGGATCAGCCCCAGCATTTT.

In the case of this clonotype: Its ends do not fully match the called genes, so a read error is possible. The chain links TRBV9 to TRBJ2-7, with D maybe TRBD2 (5 bases). The CDR3 extends over 15 amino acids. Germline V lookup: CDR1 SGDLS, CDR2 YYNGEE. The CDR3 DNA follows: TGTGCCAGCAGCCCAACTCGTAGGACGTCCGGGGAGCTGTACTTC. Its translation is CASSPTRRTSGELYF.

This chain connects TRBV10-1 to TRBJ2-2; D gene uncertain. From germline, CDR1 is WNHNN and CDR2 SYGVQD (reference sequence). The CDR3 is made up of 16 amino acids. Between the trimmed V and J ends, which lost 7 bases and 7 bases, there was a span of 22 bases. The CDR3 coding sequence is TGCGCCAGCACCCATCCCTGGTGTCTATACGGCGGGGAGCTGTTTTTT. This translates into CASTHPWCLYGGELFF.

This chain connects TRBV6-6 to TRBJ2-1; 7 bases agree with TRBD2. J gave up 7 bases and V 5 bases, and 14 bases lay outside the gene matches. Germline CDR1 MNHNY, CDR2 SVGAGI (reference sequence). This CDR3 is 16 amino acids long. CDR3 coding DNA: TGTGCCAGCAGTACCTACCGGGACTATAGTAGGAATGAGCAGTTCTTC. Amino acids: CASSTYRDYSRNEQFF.

About this clonotype itself: Being one base from a much bigger clone, this may be a read error. The chain links TRBV18 to TRBJ2-7; D unclear. CDR3 length: 14 amino acids. Germline loops: CDR1 KGHSH, CDR2 LQKENI. V lost 2 bases and J lost 2, with 10 bases in between. The CDR3: CASSPSVSAYEQYF. CDR3 coding DNA: TGTGCCAGCTCACCATCGGTATCGGCCTACGAGCAGTACTTC. Full variable domain (outside the CDR3, taken from reference TRBV18 and TRBJ2-7): NAGVMQNPRHLVRRRGQEARLRCSPMKGHSHVYWYRQLPEEGLKFMVYLQKENIIDESGMPKERFSAEFPKEGPSILRIQQVVRGDSAAYFCASSPSVSAYEQYFGPGTRLTVT.

This clonotype has a count of ten or more. The rearrangement uses TRBV4-1 and TRBJ1-1; D is undetermined. The CDR3 sequence is 15 residues long. Germline V gene sequence: CDR1 MGHRA, CDR2 YSYEKL. V lost 0 bases to trimming and J lost 0 bases, with 8 bases between them. This CDR3 is CASSQEFSLNTEAFF. The CDR3 DNA reads as TGCGCCAGCAGCCAAGAGTTTAGCCTGAACACTGAAGCTTTCTTT.

This rearrangement joins TRBV7-2 to TRBJ1-5; 8 bases are shared with TRBD1. J was trimmed by 5 bases and V by 0 bases; bases with no gene match: 6. This CDR3 spans 16 amino acids. Per the germline V gene, CDR1 is SGHTA and CDR2 is FQGNSA. The CDR3 region is CASSLAPGQGHQPQHF. The CDR3, as DNA: TGTGCCAGCAGCTTAGCGCCTGGACAGGGTCATCAGCCCCAGCATTTT.

This clonotype was counted ten times or more. Possible read error: a much larger clone is one base away. V is TRBV10-3 and J is TRBJ1-6; TRBD1 might be the D (5 bases). V lost 10 bases to trimming and J lost 7 bases, with 8 bases between them. The CDR3 covers 11 residues. Germline V gives CDR1 ENHRY, CDR2 SYGVKD. The CDR3 DNA reads TGTGCCACCAGGGAAAATTCACCCCTCCACTTT. Its protein is CATRENSPLHF.

This clonotype has a handful of counts. The V call is TRBV10-1, the J call TRBJ2-7, with D perhaps TRBD1 (5 bases). V lost 0 bases and J 3 bases, leaving 18 bases between the germline ends. The germline CDR1 and CDR2 sequences are WNHNN and SYGVQD (reference sequence). The CDR3 is made up of 17 amino acids. The CDR3 sequence: CASSESKGATESYEQYF. The CDR3 DNA is TGCGCCAGCAGTGAGTCGAAAGGTGCGACAGAGAGCTACGAGCAGTACTTC.

This clonotype has a count of ten or more. The chain links TRBV5-1 to TRBJ2-7, with D hard to call. In germline, CDR1 is SGHRS, CDR2 YFSETQ. V was shortened by 0 bases and J by 0 bases, with 13 bases between the two germline ends. The CDR3 is 16 amino acids. For the CDR3, the DNA is TGCGCCAGCAGCTTGGCCGGTCAGACTGTCTCCTACGAGCAGTACTTC. Translation gives CASSLAGQTVSYEQYF.

The chain is built from TRBV9 and TRBJ2-3, with D perhaps matching TRBD2 (6 bases). From germline, CDR1 is SGDLS and CDR2 YYNGEE. The CDR3 sequence is 15 residues long. V shed 2 bases and J shed 2 bases, with 12 bases lying between them. CDR3 nucleotide sequence: TGTGCCAGCAGCGTGATAAGCGGGTACACAGATACGCAGTATTTT. It specifies CASSVISGYTDTQYF.

The rearrangement joins TRBV7-9 to TRBJ2-2; D is possibly TRBD1 (5 bases). The CDR3 is made up of 13 amino acids. Trimming removed 3 bases from V and 7 bases from J, with 9 bases in between. Germline V lookup: CDR1 SEHNR, CDR2 FQNEAQ (reference sequence). The CDR3 DNA sequence: TGTGCCAGCAGCTTCAGGGAAGGCGGGGAGCTGTTTTTT. This sequence encodes CASSFREGGELFF.

This clonotype was counted many times. A clone one base away is much larger, so this may be a read error. CDR3 residues: CASGEGGYNEQFF. For the CDR3, the DNA is TGTGCCAGCGGTGAGGGAGGGTACAATGAGCAGTTCTTC. The V gene is TRBV2, the J gene TRBJ2-1, with 7 bases aligning to TRBD2. The CDR3 is 13 amino acids. Per germline, CDR1 SNHLY and CDR2 FYNNEI.

This clonotype was found many times. The chain couples TRBV5-1 to TRBJ2-2; 7 bases match TRBD1. Germline V gene lookup returns CDR1 SGHRS and CDR2 YFSETQ. Trimming removed 8 bases from V and 1 base from J; junction bases left unmatched: 5. The CDR3 is 14 residues long. CDR3 sequence: CASTGTENTGELFF. The CDR3 nucleotides are TGCGCCAGTACCGGGACAGAGAACACCGGGGAGCTGTTTTTT.

This clonotype came up many times. V gene TRBV6-1 combines with J gene TRBJ2-2, with 7 nucleotides matching TRBD2. J lost 4 bases, V lost 8 bases, and 7 bases had no gene match. The CDR3 contains 14 residues. The germline CDR1 and CDR2 sequences are MNHNS and SASEGT. The CDR3 is CASRGRGGTGELFF. The CDR3, as DNA: TGTGCCAGCCGGGGGAGGGGTGGCACCGGGGAGCTGTTTTTT.

Only a few counts were recorded for this clonotype. The chain joins TRBV20-1 to TRBJ2-1; 7 nucleotides line up with TRBD2. Trimming removed 4 bases from V and 6 bases from J; junction bases left unmatched: 12. The CDR3 contains 15 residues. Germline CDR1 DFQATT, CDR2 SNEGSKA (reference sequence). This CDR3 is CSANFNGGGPNEQFF. The CDR3 DNA is TGCAGTGCTAACTTTAATGGGGGAGGGCCCAATGAGCAGTTCTTC.

The chain employs TRBV14 and TRBJ1-1, with 7 bases matching TRBD1. Germline V CDR1 and CDR2: SGHDN, FVKESK. Trimming cost V 2 bases and J 4 bases; bases outside gene matches: 7. The CDR3 is 15 amino acids. CDR3 sequence (DNA): TGTGCCAGCAGCCAATTGGGGACAGTAGGCACTGAAGCTTTCTTT. Translation: CASSQLGTVGTEAFF.

To note about this clonotype: At one boundary the junction diverges from the germline segment, which might be a read error. The chain has TRBV7-9 and TRBJ1-5; D is unclear. The CDR3 covers 13 residues. Germline values: CDR1 SEHNR, CDR2 FQNEAQ (reference sequence). The CDR3 sequence: CASNQGLGQPQHF. CDR3 coding DNA: TGTGCCAGCAACCAAGGATTGGGTCAGCCCCAGCACTTT.

This clonotype was counted only a few times. The chain joins TRBV7-8 to TRBJ2-7; D unresolved. V lost 3 bases and J lost 3, with 6 bases in between. CDR3 length: 12 residues. Germline assignment: CDR1 SGHVS and CDR2 FQNEAQ. CDR3 nucleotides: TGTGCCAGCAGCTTTAGCTTCTACGAGCAGTACTTC. The encoded protein is CASSFSFYEQYF.

The chain joins TRBV27 to TRBJ1-1; possible D gene TRBD1, 5 bases. CDR1 is MNHEY and CDR2 is SMNVEV in the germline V gene (reference sequence). With 1 base removed from V and 5 bases from J, the gap between germline ends came to 11 bases. CDR3 length: 14 amino acids. CDR3 region: CASSLFQRGTEAFF. The CDR3 DNA reads TGTGCCAGCAGTTTATTTCAACGGGGGACTGAAGCTTTCTTT.

The chain has TRBV19 and TRBJ2-3; 10 bases match TRBD1. The CDR3 spans 14 residues. The germline V gene encodes CDR1 LNHDA and CDR2 SQIVND (reference sequence). The trim removed 4 bases at V and 4 bases at J, leaving 2 bases unmatched. CDR3 region: CASSKGQGADTQYF. CDR3 DNA sequence: TGTGCCAGTAGTAAAGGACAGGGGGCAGATACGCAGTATTTT.

A single count supports this clonotype. This sequence joins TRBV5-1 and TRBJ2-7; tentative D call: TRBD2 (5 bases). The ends were cut back, 4 bases at V and 3 bases at J, with 17 bases in the middle. The CDR3 runs to 15 residues. Germline V CDR1 and CDR2: SGHRS, YFSETQ. CDR3 in amino acids: CASSPQPPGVYEQYF. Here the CDR3 DNA reads TGCGCCAGCAGCCCCCAACCCCCCGGGGTCTACGAGCAGTACTTC.